This TCR beta chain comes out of a study of blood T cell repertoires in COVID-19. Study-level background: Both acute and convalescent COVID-19 samples were obtained from the United States, Italy and Spain. In each case, the material was cDNA or gDNA derived from T cells, B-cell-depleted T cells, or PBMCs.

Per the study methods: Estimates of nucleated cell counts were drawn from the amplification of reference gene primers. Profiled with immunoSEQ multiplex PCR; TCRdb holds only in-frame clones, not every one. V and J calls and clone size come straight from that table; D and trimming were deduced from the DNA. Among 450,000 to 500,000 clones, around 85% were seen once, and the ten largest hold 3% to 4%. Germline V gene data show CDR1 as MNHEY and CDR2 as SVGAGI. The CDR3 spans 14 residues. J was trimmed by 4 bases and V by 0 bases; bases with no gene match: 2. The chain employs TRBV6-5 and TRBJ2-7; TRBD2 matches 8 bases. Sequenced input: peripheral blood. This receptor was identified in a human donor in a cohort sampled during active COVID-19. The CDR3 DNA reads TGTGCCAGCAGTTACTCGGGACTAGTGTACGAGCAGTACTTC. Its translation is CASSYSGLVYEQYF.